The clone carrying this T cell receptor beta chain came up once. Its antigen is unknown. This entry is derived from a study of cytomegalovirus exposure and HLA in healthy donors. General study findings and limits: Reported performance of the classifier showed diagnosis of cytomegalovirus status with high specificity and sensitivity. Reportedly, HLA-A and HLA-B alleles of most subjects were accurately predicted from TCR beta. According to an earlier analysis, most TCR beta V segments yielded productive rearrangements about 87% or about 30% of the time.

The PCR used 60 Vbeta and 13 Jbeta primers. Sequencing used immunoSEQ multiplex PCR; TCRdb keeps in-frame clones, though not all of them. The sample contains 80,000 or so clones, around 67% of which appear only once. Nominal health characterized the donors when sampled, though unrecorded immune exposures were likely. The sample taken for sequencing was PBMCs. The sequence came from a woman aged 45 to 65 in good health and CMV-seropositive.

CDR3 in DNA: TGTGCCAGTAGTACTCGGACAGGGGTAGTAGAGTCACCCCTCCACTTT. It is translated as CASSTRTGVVESPLHF. V and J are TRBV19 and TRBJ1-6; 9 bases are shared with TRBD1. The V gene end was trimmed by 4 bases and the J gene end by 10 bases; junction bases not matched to a gene: 11. The CDR3 spans 16 residues. In germline, CDR1 is LNHDA, CDR2 SQIVND (reference sequence). The entire variable domain, with the rest obtained from reference TRBV19 and TRBJ1-6, is as follows: DGGITQSPKYLFRKEGQNVTLSCEQNLNHDAMYWYRQDPGQGLRLIYYSQIVNDFQKGDIAEGYSVSREKKESFPLTVTSAQKNPTAFYLCASSTRTGVVESPLHFGNGTRLTVT.